Listed here are 31 T cell receptor beta chains from one sample, sequenced in a study of shared clonotypes between healthy human individuals. Method: immunoSEQ multiplex PCR; TCRdb's copy keeps in-frame clones and lacks some. The sample shows about 510,000 clones, roughly 78% of them seen only once. Sequenced: PBMCs. These receptors all stem from a woman in her 40s in good health. Some clones in this sample may be carry-over from other donors' samples.

The genes are TRBV4-1 and TRBJ2-1; 11 nucleotides line up with TRBD2. The CDR3 sequence is 18 residues long. Trimming took 1 base from V and 3 from J; bases not matched to a gene: 8. Germline lookup yields CDR1 MGHRA and CDR2 YSYEKL. In nucleotides, the CDR3 is TGCGCCAGCAGCCAAGGGCTAGCGGGAGGCTTCCTCTACAATGAGCAGTTCTTC. Its protein is CASSQGLAGGFLYNEQFF.

The rearrangement uses TRBV6-4 and TRBJ2-6; a weak D match, TRBD1 (5 bases). The germline CDR1 and CDR2 sequences are MRHNA and SNTAGT. V was cut by 2 bases and J by 0 bases, with 8 bases left in between. CDR3 length: 16 residues. CDR3 in DNA: TGTGCCAGCAGTGACGGGGCAGACTCTGGGGCCAACGTCCTGACTTTC. Residues: CASSDGADSGANVLTF.

This clone was picked up many times. The genes are TRBV6-1 and TRBJ2-1, with a possible D match to TRBD1 (6 bases). V lost 6 bases, J lost 1 base, and 13 bases lay in between. This CDR3 region has 15 residues. Germline CDR1 MNHNS, CDR2 SASEGT. CDR3 amino acids: CASSAGTWSYNEQFF. CDR3 sequence (DNA): TGTGCCAGCAGCGCCGGGACATGGTCCTACAATGAGCAGTTCTTC.

The chain is built from TRBV4-3 and TRBJ2-1, with 11 bases aligning to TRBD2. Germline CDR1 LGHNA, CDR2 YSLEER. The CDR3 sequence is 15 residues long. With 4 bases clipped from V and 4 bases from J, the junction kept 3 bases outside the gene matches. For the CDR3, the DNA is TGCGCCAGCAGCCGCGGGACTAGCGGATACAATGAGCAGTTCTTC. Translating gives CASSRGTSGYNEQFF.

The rearrangement joins TRBV5-6 to TRBJ1-2; tentatively, D is TRBD1 (6 bases). Germline V gene data show CDR1 as SGHDT and CDR2 as YYEEEE. V was shortened by 2 bases and J by 4 bases, with 12 bases between the two germline ends. This CDR3 is built from 14 residues. This CDR3 reads CASSFRGRIYGYTF. The CDR3 region has the DNA TGTGCCAGCAGCTTTCGGGGGCGGATCTATGGCTACACCTTC.

V is TRBV18 and J is TRBJ2-1; 14 positions match TRBD2. Looked up from germline, CDR1 is KGHSH and CDR2 is LQKENI. V gave up 5 bases and J gave up 10 bases; unmatched junction bases: 10. This CDR3 is built from 16 residues. CDR3 DNA: TGTGCCAGCTCATCCGAGACTAGCGGGAGGGCCAGAGAGCAGTTCTTC. Protein product: CASSSETSGRAREQFF.

The chain uses TRBV5-6 and TRBJ2-5; D is unclear. The J call may be wrong; the DNA end is better matched by TRBJ2-7. The germline V gene encodes CDR1 SGHDT and CDR2 YYEEEE. This CDR3 contains 13 residues. The CDR3, as DNA: TGTGCCAGCAGCTCTCAAGGGATCTACGAGCAGTACTTC. This gives the protein CASSSQGIYEQYF.

The chain employs TRBV2 and TRBJ1-5; D ambiguous. The V gene lost 5 bases and the J gene lost 1 base, with 9 bases spanning the gap. Germline CDR1 reads SNHLY; CDR2 reads FYNNEI. The CDR3 spans 14 residues. CDR3: CASSQDPSNQPQHF. CDR3 DNA: TGTGCCAGCAGTCAAGATCCAAGCAATCAGCCCCAGCATTTT.

This sequence joins TRBV30 and TRBJ1-3; a weak D match, TRBD1 (5 bases). The V end was cut by 0 bases, the J end by 1 base, with 10 bases between. The CDR3 is 15 amino acids. Per germline, CDR1 GTSNPN and CDR2 SVGIG (reference sequence). The CDR3 sequence is CAWSVDSRSGNTIYF. In nucleotides, the CDR3 is TGTGCCTGGAGTGTAGACAGCCGGTCTGGAAACACCATATATTTT.

This chain connects TRBV2 to TRBJ2-1; D gene uncertain. V dropped 6 bases and J dropped 10 bases, with 7 bases sitting between them. Germline CDR1 is SNHLY and CDR2 is FYNNEI. The CDR3 is 10 amino acids. This CDR3 is CASSRSEQFF. In DNA form, the CDR3 reads TGTGCCAGCAGCCGATCCGAGCAGTTCTTC.

This clone was counted once. J is TRBJ2-2 and V is TRBV5-1; 10 bases are a match to TRBD2. The junction had 7 bases not matched to a gene; V was cut back by 1 base and J by 7 bases. The CDR3 loop spans 16 amino acids. The germline CDR1 and CDR2 sequences are SGHRS and YFSETQ. CDR3 in amino acids: CASSLTSGVTGGELFF. The CDR3 coding sequence is TGCGCCAGCAGCTTGACTAGCGGGGTAACTGGCGGGGAGCTGTTTTTT.

This clone was picked up a small number of times. DNA of the CDR3: TGTGCCAGTAGCTCCCGGGTTGGCAGGACTGAAGCTTTCTTT. Its protein product is CASSSRVGRTEAFF. This chain links TRBV19 with TRBJ1-1; D gene uncertain. Germline values: CDR1 LNHDA, CDR2 SQIVND (reference sequence). V was trimmed by 6 bases and J by 5 bases, leaving 16 bases between them. The CDR3 loop spans 14 amino acids.

J is TRBJ1-1 and V is TRBV7-2; weak D call: TRBD1 (5 bases). Trimming left V 7 bases short and J 5 bases short, with 20 bases between. The germline CDR1 and CDR2 sequences are SGHTA and FQGNSA. CDR3 length: 15 residues. The CDR3 nucleotides read TGTGCCAGCAAGGGCGTGGGGGATAGGTCTACTGAAGCTTTCTTT. Residues: CASKGVGDRSTEAFF.

The chain carries TRBV28 and TRBJ2-7; D is possibly TRBD1 (6 bases). The CDR3 length is 15 residues. Trimming took 5 bases from V and 0 from J, leaving 14 bases between them. Germline CDR1 reads MDHEN; CDR2 reads SYDVKM. The CDR3: CASSRRQESSYEQYF. Written as DNA, the CDR3 is TGTGCCAGCAGTCGCCGACAGGAGAGCTCCTACGAGCAGTACTTC.

J is TRBJ2-5 and V is TRBV6-6; D gene unclear. Per germline, CDR1 MNHNY and CDR2 SVGAGI (reference sequence). CDR3 length: 15 residues. V dropped 8 bases and J dropped 4 bases, with 20 bases sitting between them. The CDR3 protein is CASRTTRLWGETQYF. For the CDR3, the DNA is TGTGCCAGCCGGACGACTCGTCTATGGGGAGAGACCCAGTACTTC.

For this clone: The identical CDR3 is also encoded by other nucleotide sequences in the sample. The genes are TRBV20-1 and TRBJ2-7; D gene ambiguous. This CDR3 contains 11 residues. Between the trimmed V and J ends, which lost 4 bases and 1 base, there was a span of 5 bases. CDR1 DFQATT and CDR2 SNEGSKA come from the germline V gene (reference sequence). Here the CDR3 DNA reads TGCAGTGCTAAAAGGTCCTACGAGCAGTACTTC. As protein: CSAKRSYEQYF.

The chain uses TRBV5-1 and TRBJ1-3, with D possibly TRBD1 on 5 matching bases. V lost 0 bases and J lost 2, with 9 bases in between. This CDR3 is built from 15 residues. The germline V gene encodes CDR1 SGHRS and CDR2 YFSETQ. CDR3 protein: CASSLGGSAGNTIYF. In DNA form, the CDR3 reads TGCGCCAGCAGCTTGGGGGGGTCTGCTGGAAACACCATATATTTT.

The chain links TRBV28 to TRBJ1-6; D uncertain. V dropped 7 bases and J dropped 3 bases, with 7 bases sitting between them. CDR1 MDHEN and CDR2 SYDVKM come from the germline V gene. The CDR3 contains 13 residues. The CDR3: CASITDYNSPLHF. The CDR3 coding sequence is TGTGCCAGCATCACCGACTATAATTCACCCCTCCACTTT.

The rearrangement links TRBV9 to TRBJ2-3; 10 bases are shared with TRBD2. There are 18 residues in the CDR3. V gave up 5 bases and J gave up 2 bases; unmatched junction bases: 14. Germline V gene sequence: CDR1 SGDLS, CDR2 YYNGEE. CDR3 sequence reads: CASRRMLAGVGATDTQYF. In DNA form, the CDR3 reads TGTGCCAGCAGGAGGATGCTAGCGGGAGTAGGGGCCACAGATACGCAGTATTTT.

The table lists this clone with a few counts. The rearrangement uses TRBV10-3 and TRBJ1-4, with TRBD1 as a possible D gene (5 bases). The CDR3 is 14 amino acids. The V end lost 8 bases, the J end lost 7 bases, and 17 bases lay between the germline ends. Per germline, CDR1 ENHRY and CDR2 SYGVKD. CDR3 protein: CAISYAGKGEKLFF. The CDR3 coding sequence is TGTGCCATCTCATACGCAGGGAAGGGTGAAAAACTGTTTTTT.

The chain carries TRBV6-1 and TRBJ2-1; 11 bases match TRBD1. Germline-derived CDR1 and CDR2 are MNHNS and SASEGT. V trimming: 8 bases; J trimming: 4 bases; junction bases outside the gene matches: 7. The CDR3 consists of 15 residues. CDR3 bases: TGTGCCAGCTGTTGGGGGACAGGGGGGTACAATGAGCAGTTCTTC. Translated, it gives CASCWGTGGYNEQFF.

V is TRBV5-8 and J is TRBJ2-7; tentative D call: TRBD1 (5 bases). The germline CDR1 and CDR2 sequences are SGHTS and YDEGEE. V shed 1 base and J shed 6 bases, with 11 bases lying between them. This CDR3 is built from 13 residues. CDR3 loop: CASSLSRVGEQYF. The DNA of the CDR3 is TGTGCCAGCAGCTTGAGCAGGGTAGGCGAGCAGTACTTC.

The rearrangement uses TRBV11-3 and TRBJ2-1, with 9 bases matching TRBD2. V gave up 4 bases and J gave up 0 bases; unmatched junction bases: 4. Germline CDR1 and CDR2: SGHNT and YENEEA. This CDR3 has 16 amino acids. The DNA for the CDR3 is TGTGCCAGCAGCTCATATAGCGGGAGCTCCTACAATGAGCAGTTCTTC. This sequence encodes CASSSYSGSSYNEQFF.

The chain is built from TRBV6-1 and TRBJ1-2; perhaps TRBD1 as D (5 bases). The CDR3 has 13 residues. Germline V gene data show CDR1 as MNHNS and CDR2 as SASEGT. The V and J ends lost 5 bases and 6 bases respectively, with 13 bases between them. The CDR3 loop is CASSLNGGNGYTF. The CDR3 bases are TGTGCCAGCAGTTTAAACGGGGGGAATGGCTACACCTTC.

This clone was observed at least ten times. The V call is TRBV5-1, the J call TRBJ2-1; D is unresolved. CDR3 length: 16 amino acids. The V end lost 4 bases, the J end lost 3 bases, and 17 bases lay between the germline ends. From germline, CDR1 is SGHRS and CDR2 YFSETQ. The CDR3 nucleotides are TGCGCCAGCAGCCCTAAGCCCGGTAGGAACTACAATGAGCAGTTCTTC. Amino acids: CASSPKPGRNYNEQFF.

This clone occurred once. The V gene is TRBV29-1, the J gene TRBJ1-2, with no clear D. V was cut by 5 bases and J by 5 bases, with 18 bases left in between. The length of the CDR3 is 14 residues. CDR1 SQVTM and CDR2 ANQGSEA come from the germline V gene. CDR3 region: CSVSARAAPYGYTF. In DNA, the CDR3 is TGCAGCGTTTCGGCACGGGCCGCGCCTTATGGCTACACCTTC.

The chain employs TRBV19 and TRBJ2-5; D is perhaps TRBD2 (6 bases). V gave up 3 bases and J gave up 2 bases, with 13 bases separating them. Germline V gives CDR1 LNHDA, CDR2 SQIVND (reference sequence). This CDR3 contains 15 residues. In nucleotides, the CDR3 is TGTGCCAGTAGTATCCTAGCAGGAGGGCAAGAGACCCAGTACTTC. Its protein product is CASSILAGGQETQYF.

This clone came up a few times. The chain combines TRBV27 with TRBJ2-1; D unresolved. V lost 0 bases and J lost 5, with 11 bases in between. The germline V gene has CDR1 MNHEY and CDR2 SMNVEV (reference sequence). The CDR3 is 15 amino acids. DNA of the CDR3: TGTGCCAGCAGTTTATCGATCCCCCCAAACAATGAGCAGTTCTTC. Translating it yields CASSLSIPPNNEQFF.

This clone came up a few times. The rearrangement joins TRBV7-9 to TRBJ1-5, with no clear D. The length of the CDR3 is 12 residues. The V gene lost 5 bases and the J gene lost 9 bases, with 11 bases spanning the gap. Germline V gene data show CDR1 as SEHNR and CDR2 as FQNEAQ (reference sequence). The CDR3 coding sequence is TGTGCCAGCAGCCAACGTTTGGGGCCCCAGCATTTT. Its protein is CASSQRLGPQHF.

This chain uses TRBV28 with TRBJ2-1; 8 bases align to TRBD2. The V gene's germline CDR1 is MDHEN and CDR2 SYDVKM. The CDR3 runs to 15 residues. J gave up 2 bases and V 2 bases, and 2 bases lay outside the gene matches. The CDR3 spells CASSLTGLAYNEQFF. The CDR3 nucleotides read TGTGCCAGCAGTTTAACGGGACTAGCCTACAATGAGCAGTTCTTC.

This sequence joins TRBV28 and TRBJ1-2, with D hard to call. Germline CDR1 reads MDHEN; CDR2 reads SYDVKM. V lost 2 bases, J lost 5 bases, and 9 bases lay in between. The CDR3 contains 13 residues. CDR3 DNA: TGTGCCAGCAGTTTAGACGTAGAATATGGCTACACCTTC. Translation: CASSLDVEYGYTF.